This is a list of T cell receptor beta chains from one sample in a study of blood T cell repertoires in COVID-19. The protocol was immunoSEQ multiplex PCR, while the TCRdb copy is restricted to in-frame clones and leaves out a portion. The table lists 200,000 to 250,000 clones, 88% of them singletons. Sequencing was performed on PBMCs or T cells enriched from blood (not recorded which). Every receptor here comes from a woman aged 25 to 39 who had been exposed to COVID-19. Both conserved end residues are part of each CDR3. The D gene is left open where the match is weak. Some rows have no size entry. The others give once, few or many, or a class for an expanded clone.

cdr3_length: 16
j_call: TRBJ2-3
clone_size: .
v_call: TRBV9
d_call: .
cdr3_nt: TGTGCCAGCAGCGTAGGGACTACCTCAAACACAGATACGCAGTATTTT
cdr3_aa: CASSVGTTSNTDTQYF

cdr3_length: 16
j_call: TRBJ1-2
clone_size: .
v_call: TRBV6-1
d_call: .
cdr3_nt: TGTGCCAGCAGTGAATCGAGTCCCCGTACTAACTATGGCTACACCTTC
cdr3_aa: CASSESSPRTNYGYTF

cdr3_length: 16
j_call: TRBJ2-1
clone_size: few
v_call: TRBV19
d_call: TRBD2
cdr3_nt: TGTGCCAGTAGTGGGAAAAAAGCGGGGAGCTACAATGAGCAGTTCTTC
cdr3_aa: CASSGKKAGSYNEQFF

cdr3_length: 14
j_call: TRBJ2-3
clone_size: .
v_call: TRBV14
d_call: .
cdr3_nt: TGTGCCAGCAGCCAAGGTGAGGGCACAGATACGCAGTATTTT
cdr3_aa: CASSQGEGTDTQYF

cdr3_length: 14
j_call: TRBJ2-7
clone_size: once
v_call: TRBV10-2
d_call: TRBD2
cdr3_nt: TGCGCCAGCATCTTGAGCGGGAGGGCGGGAGAGCAGTACTTC
cdr3_aa: CASILSGRAGEQYF

cdr3_length: 19
j_call: TRBJ2-3
clone_size: .
v_call: TRBV3-1/TRBV3-2
d_call: TRBD2
cdr3_nt: TGTGCCAGCAGCCAAGACCCAATCACTAGCGGGAGGGCCGGGGATACGCAGTATTTT
cdr3_aa: CASSQDPITSGRAGDTQYF

cdr3_length: 15
j_call: TRBJ1-4
clone_size: .
v_call: TRBV15
d_call: TRBD1
cdr3_nt: TGTGCCACCAGCATATGGACAGGGACTAATGAAAAACTGTTTTTT
cdr3_aa: CATSIWTGTNEKLFF

cdr3_length: 12
j_call: TRBJ2-1
clone_size: .
v_call: TRBV19
d_call: .
cdr3_nt: TGTGCCAGTGGTAGCGGCTACAATGAGCAGTTCTTC
cdr3_aa: CASGSGYNEQFF

cdr3_length: 16
j_call: TRBJ2-3
clone_size: .
v_call: TRBV7-9
d_call: .
cdr3_nt: TGTGCCAGCAGCTCCCCGGCGGCTAGCGTTCCAGATACGCAGTATTTT
cdr3_aa: CASSSPAASVPDTQYF

cdr3_length: 13
j_call: TRBJ2-2
clone_size: .
v_call: TRBV6-4
d_call: .
cdr3_nt: TGTGCCAGCAGTGACTCCCCGTCCGGGGAGCTGTTTTTT
cdr3_aa: CASSDSPSGELFF

cdr3_length: 15
j_call: TRBJ2-7
clone_size: .
v_call: TRBV10-2
d_call: TRBD1
cdr3_nt: TGCGCCAGCAGTTCCCCGGACAGGCCCTCCTACGAGCAGTACTTC
cdr3_aa: CASSSPDRPSYEQYF

cdr3_length: 16
j_call: TRBJ2-1
clone_size: .
v_call: TRBV18
d_call: .
cdr3_nt: TGTGCCAGCTCACCCCCGACTCTGAGCTCCTACAATGAGCAGTTCTTC
cdr3_aa: CASSPPTLSSYNEQFF

cdr3_length: 14
j_call: TRBJ1-5
clone_size: .
v_call: TRBV28
d_call: .
cdr3_nt: TGTGCCAGCAGTTTCCCAGGGAAGGGTCAGCCCCAGCATTTT
cdr3_aa: CASSFPGKGQPQHF

cdr3_length: 14
j_call: TRBJ1-6
clone_size: .
v_call: TRBV6-6
d_call: .
cdr3_nt: TGTGCCAGCAGTTATAGGGGAAGTAATTCACCCCTCCACTTT
cdr3_aa: CASSYRGSNSPLHF

cdr3_length: 16
j_call: TRBJ2-3
clone_size: .
v_call: TRBV5-6
d_call: .
cdr3_nt: TGTGCCAGCTCCATTTGGGGCCAGGGTTTCACAGATACGCAGTATTTT
cdr3_aa: CASSIWGQGFTDTQYF

cdr3_length: 17
j_call: TRBJ2-3
clone_size: .
v_call: TRBV3-1/TRBV3-2
d_call: TRBD2
cdr3_nt: TGTGCCAGCAGCCAAGAGCTGCGCGGGAGGGTGACAGATACGCAGTATTTT
cdr3_aa: CASSQELRGRVTDTQYF

cdr3_length: 15
j_call: TRBJ1-1
clone_size: .
v_call: TRBV6-5
d_call: TRBD1
cdr3_nt: TGTGCCAGCAGTCCTAGGACAGGGGGAGACACTGAAGCTTTCTTT
cdr3_aa: CASSPRTGGDTEAFF

cdr3_length: 13
j_call: TRBJ1-5
clone_size: .
v_call: TRBV10-1
d_call: TRBD1
cdr3_nt: TGCGCCAGCAGTTCGACAGGGCGACAGCCCCAGCATTTT
cdr3_aa: CASSSTGRQPQHF

cdr3_length: 15
j_call: TRBJ1-6
clone_size: .
v_call: TRBV6-5
d_call: .
cdr3_nt: TGTGCCAGCAGTTACTCGACGGGAGATAATTCACCCCTCCACTTT
cdr3_aa: CASSYSTGDNSPLHF

cdr3_length: 14
j_call: TRBJ1-2
clone_size: .
v_call: TRBV4-1
d_call: .
cdr3_nt: TGCGCCAGCAGCCAGGAGAGGGGGTCATGGGGCTACACCTTC
cdr3_aa: CASSQERGSWGYTF

cdr3_length: 17
j_call: TRBJ1-3
clone_size: .
v_call: TRBV28
d_call: .
cdr3_nt: TGTGCCAGCAGGAAGTTGGGGCGGGGCGACTCTGGAAACACCATATATTTT
cdr3_aa: CASRKLGRGDSGNTIYF

cdr3_length: 11
j_call: TRBJ2-3
clone_size: few
v_call: TRBV3-1/TRBV3-2
d_call: .
cdr3_nt: TGTGCCAGCAGCCTCAGGGATACGCAGTATTTT
cdr3_aa: CASSLRDTQYF

cdr3_length: 14
j_call: TRBJ2-5
clone_size: .
v_call: TRBV28
d_call: TRBD1
cdr3_nt: TGTGCCAGCAGTCTAGACAGGGATCAAGAGACCCAGTACTTC
cdr3_aa: CASSLDRDQETQYF

cdr3_length: 15
j_call: TRBJ2-5
clone_size: .
v_call: TRBV7-9
d_call: TRBD2
cdr3_nt: TGTGCCAGCAGCTTGCTAGCGGGGCGGCAAGAGACCCAGTACTTC
cdr3_aa: CASSLLAGRQETQYF

cdr3_length: 13
j_call: TRBJ1-2
clone_size: .
v_call: TRBV2
d_call: .
cdr3_nt: TGTGCCAGCAGTGTCCGGGGGGACTATGGCTACACCTTC
cdr3_aa: CASSVRGDYGYTF

cdr3_length: 15
j_call: TRBJ1-5
clone_size: .
v_call: TRBV2
d_call: .
cdr3_nt: TGTGCCAGCAGTGAAAATCTCGGGAGCAATCAGCCCCAGCATTTT
cdr3_aa: CASSENLGSNQPQHF

cdr3_length: 16
j_call: TRBJ2-2
clone_size: few
v_call: TRBV19
d_call: TRBD2
cdr3_nt: TGTGCCAGTAGTATAGGCGGGACTATTAACACCGGGGAGCTGTTTTTT
cdr3_aa: CASSIGGTINTGELFF

cdr3_length: 14
j_call: TRBJ1-5
clone_size: .
v_call: TRBV7-2
d_call: .
cdr3_nt: TGTGCCAGCACTCGGGGGGGCAGCAATCAGCCCCAGCATTTT
cdr3_aa: CASTRGGSNQPQHF

cdr3_length: 16
j_call: TRBJ2-7
clone_size: .
v_call: TRBV4-1
d_call: TRBD2
cdr3_nt: TGCGCCAGCAGCCAAGACCAAGCGGGAGCAGGCTACGAGCAGTACTTC
cdr3_aa: CASSQDQAGAGYEQYF

cdr3_length: 14
j_call: TRBJ2-5
clone_size: .
v_call: TRBV10-3
d_call: TRBD2
cdr3_nt: TGTGCCATCAAGCAGGGACTAGCGGCCGAGACCCAGTACTTC
cdr3_aa: CAIKQGLAAETQYF

cdr3_length: 18
j_call: TRBJ2-1
clone_size: .
v_call: TRBV7-2
d_call: TRBD2
cdr3_nt: TGTGCCAGCAGCTTAGTCGCTAGCGGGGGGATCTCCTACAATGAGCAGTTCTTC
cdr3_aa: CASSLVASGGISYNEQFF

cdr3_length: 15
j_call: TRBJ1-6
clone_size: few
v_call: TRBV11-3
d_call: TRBD1
cdr3_nt: TGTGCCAGCAGTTCTGGGACAGGGAGTAATTCACCCCTCCACTTT
cdr3_aa: CASSSGTGSNSPLHF

cdr3_length: 14
j_call: TRBJ1-1
clone_size: .
v_call: TRBV5-6
d_call: .
cdr3_nt: TGTGCCAGCAGCTTGGGCAGGGTGAACACTGAAGCTTTCTTT
cdr3_aa: CASSLGRVNTEAFF

cdr3_length: 11
j_call: TRBJ2-7
clone_size: few
v_call: TRBV7-8
d_call: .
cdr3_nt: TGTGCCAGCAGCCCCAGCTACGAGCAGTACTTC
cdr3_aa: CASSPSYEQYF

cdr3_length: 14
j_call: TRBJ2-3
clone_size: .
v_call: TRBV29-1
d_call: .
cdr3_nt: TGCAGCGTTGACCCCCCTAGCGTGACAGATACGCAGTATTTT
cdr3_aa: CSVDPPSVTDTQYF

cdr3_length: 13
j_call: TRBJ1-1
clone_size: .
v_call: TRBV9
d_call: .
cdr3_nt: TGTGCCAGCAGCGTAGTAGGGAGAACTGAAGCTTTCTTT
cdr3_aa: CASSVVGRTEAFF